This T cell receptor beta chain was identified during a study of response to subunit inactivated influenza vaccine. MiXCR was run by TCRdb on the RT-PCR reads, yielding one entry per CDR3 protein. This sample yields about 480,000 distinct CDR3 sequences, of which 9.5% to 12% are seen a single time; about an eighth belongs to the top ten. This clonotype has a count of ten or more. Its antigen remains unknown. Findings and limits, study-wide: There was a suggestion from the authors that each seasonal influenza vaccination recruits few new T cells.

The CDR3 is made up of 13 amino acids. CDR1 DFQATT and CDR2 SNEGSKA come from the germline V gene (reference sequence). V lost 5 bases and J 3 bases, leaving 11 bases between the germline ends. The TCR comes from a man aged 50 to 59 who received an inactivated influenza vaccine. The input for sequencing was PBMCs from blood, taken roughly 46 days after vaccination. V and J are TRBV20-1 and TRBJ2-4; D is unresolved. CDR3 amino acids: CSAPQNGKNIQYF. DNA for the CDR3: TGCAGTGCTCCACAGAACGGCAAAAACATTCAGTACTTC.